This passage covers 29 T cell receptor beta chains from one sample sequenced in a study of T cells in localized non-small cell lung cancer. TCRdb's copy holds only in-frame clones and misses some; the assay was immunoSEQ multiplex PCR. The data show 20,000 to 25,000 clones, roughly nine tenths seen once. Sequencing used peripheral blood, obtained before any cancer treatment. These receptors were taken from a woman aged 35 to 75 with stage I lung adenocarcinoma.

The chain joins TRBV30 to TRBJ1-3, with 7 bases lining up with TRBD1. Germline V gives CDR1 GTSNPN, CDR2 SVGIG (reference sequence). This CDR3 region has 14 residues. J gave up 1 base and V 2 bases, and 2 bases lay outside the gene matches. Here the CDR3 DNA reads TGTGCCTGGAGTTCGACAGGGTCTGGAAACACCATATATTTT. It specifies CAWSSTGSGNTIYF. The variable domain in full, with the rest retrieved from reference TRBV30 and TRBJ1-3, is SQTIHQWPATLVQPVGSPLSLECTVEGTSNPNLYWYRQAAGRGLQLLFYSVGIGQISSEVPQNLSASRPQDRQFILSSKKLLLSDSGFYLCAWSSTGSGNTIYFGEGSWLTVV.

This rearrangement joins TRBV4-1 to TRBJ2-1; D not resolved. This CDR3 contains 16 residues. Germline V gene sequence: CDR1 MGHRA, CDR2 YSYEKL. Trimming shortened V by 0 bases and J by 2 bases, and 11 bases separated the two germline ends. The DNA for the CDR3 is TGCGCCAGCAGCCAAGATAAGGCTAGTACCTACAATGAGCAGTTCTTC. This gives the protein CASSQDKASTYNEQFF.

This chain uses TRBV11-2 with TRBJ2-7; D uncertain. The V gene's germline CDR1 is SGHAT and CDR2 FQNNGV. The CDR3 runs to 13 residues. With 3 bases removed from V and 6 bases from J, the gap between germline ends came to 12 bases. The CDR3 nucleotides are TGTGCCAGCAGCTTCTATGACCCCGGCGAGCAGTACTTC. Translation: CASSFYDPGEQYF.

The chain has TRBV5-1 and TRBJ1-5, with 7 nucleotides matching TRBD1. Germline loops: CDR1 SGHRS, CDR2 YFSETQ. There are 14 residues in the CDR3. The CDR3 loop reads CDKTWGQKDQPQHF. CDR3 coding DNA: TGCGACAAAACTTGGGGACAGAAGGATCAGCCCCAGCATTTT. Looking up the rest from reference TRBV5-1 and TRBJ1-5 gives the full variable domain: KAGVTQTPRYLIKTRGQQVTLSCSPISGHRSVSWYQQTPGQGLQFLFEYFSETQRNKGNFPGRFSGRQFSNSRSEMNVSTLELGDSALYLCDKTWGQKDQPQHFGDGTRLSIL.

The chain links TRBV7-3 to TRBJ1-1; D gene unclear. Trimming took 0 bases from V and 4 from J, leaving 6 bases between them. The CDR3 is 13 amino acids. Germline CDR1 reads SGHTA; CDR2 reads FQGTGA. The CDR3 region is CASSLTSRTEAFF. The CDR3 nucleotides are TGTGCCAGCAGCTTAACCAGCCGCACTGAAGCTTTCTTT.

V gene TRBV11-3 combines with J gene TRBJ1-4, with unresolved D. Germline lookup yields CDR1 SGHNT and CDR2 YENEEA. The CDR3 extends over 15 amino acids. V lost 5 bases to trimming and J lost 0 bases, with 10 bases between them. The CDR3 protein is CASSRTAATNEKLFF. CDR3 nucleotides: TGTGCCAGCAGCAGGACGGCCGCAACTAATGAAAAACTGTTTTTT.

The chain combines TRBV9 with TRBJ1-4; 7 positions match TRBD1. The CDR3 is made up of 15 amino acids. V lost 0 bases, J lost 5 bases, and 4 bases stayed unmatched. Germline V gene data show CDR1 as SGDLS and CDR2 as YYNGEE. CDR3 sequence: CASSVGTGVNEKLFF. As DNA, the CDR3 is TGTGCCAGCAGCGTAGGGACAGGAGTGAATGAAAAACTGTTTTTT. Looking up the rest from reference TRBV9 and TRBJ1-4 gives the full variable domain: DSGVTQTPKHLITATGQRVTLRCSPRSGDLSVYWYQQSLDQGLQFLIQYYNGEERAKGNILERFSAQQFPDLHSELNLSSLELGDSALYFCASSVGTGVNEKLFFGSGTQLSVL.

A word on this clone: The junction does not match germline at one end; this may be a read error. The chain links TRBV11-3 to TRBJ2-6; D unclear. From germline, CDR1 is SGHNT and CDR2 YENEEA. The CDR3 consists of 12 residues. The DNA for the CDR3 is TGTGCCAGCAGCTCTTGGGCCAACGTCCTGACTTTC. Encoded protein: CASSSWANVLTF.

The chain uses TRBV29-1 and TRBJ2-7; D may be TRBD1 (5 bases). Germline values: CDR1 SQVTM, CDR2 ANQGSEA. This CDR3 is built from 14 residues. Trimming removed 3 bases at V and 1 base at J, with 13 bases between. The CDR3: CSVEDTRKSYEQYF. The CDR3 DNA follows: TGCAGCGTTGAGGACACCCGGAAGTCCTACGAGCAGTACTTC.

The gene calls are TRBV7-2 and TRBJ2-3; 9 bases agree with TRBD2. The junction had 9 bases not matched to a gene; V was cut back by 6 bases and J by 2 bases. The CDR3 runs to 16 residues. Germline V gives CDR1 SGHTA, CDR2 FQGNSA. The CDR3 reads CASSLVAGALTDTQYF. The CDR3, as DNA: TGTGCCAGCAGTCTTGTAGCGGGGGCCCTCACAGATACGCAGTATTTT.

This chain joins TRBV28 and TRBJ2-2; 13 bases are a match to TRBD2. Germline CDR1 is MDHEN and CDR2 is SYDVKM. J gave up 7 bases and V 5 bases, and 7 bases lay outside the gene matches. The CDR3 length is 16 residues. CDR3 DNA sequence: TGTGCCAGCAGTGTGACTAGCGGGGGGTATCACGGGGAGCTGTTTTTT. Its protein product is CASSVTSGGYHGELFF.

This clone was detected only once. This chain links TRBV4-3 with TRBJ1-4; D uncertain. The germline CDR1 and CDR2 sequences are LGHNA and YSLEER. V lost 0 bases to trimming and J lost 5 bases, with 22 bases between them. The CDR3 is 19 amino acids. The CDR3 spells CASSQEQLGIVGINEKLFF. The DNA of the CDR3 is TGCGCCAGCAGCCAAGAACAGCTGGGGATCGTTGGGATAAATGAAAAACTGTTTTTT.

The chain is built from TRBV6-5 and TRBJ2-7; D possibly corresponds to TRBD2 (6 bases). Trimming removed 5 bases from V and 4 bases from J, with 9 bases in between. The germline V gene encodes CDR1 MNHEY and CDR2 SVGAGI. The CDR3 is 12 amino acids. The CDR3 loop reads CASSPGGYEQYF. CDR3 bases: TGTGCCAGCAGTCCTGGAGGGTACGAGCAGTACTTC.

The rearrangement uses TRBV15 and TRBJ1-3; the D is unclear. V was cut by 1 base and J by 4 bases, with 11 bases left in between. This CDR3 spans 15 amino acids. Germline V gene lookup returns CDR1 LNHNV and CDR2 YYDKDF (reference sequence). DNA for the CDR3: TGTGCCACCAGCAGAGCGGGCAGCGGAGGAAACACCATATATTTT. Amino acid sequence: CATSRAGSGGNTIYF.

V is TRBV9 and J is TRBJ2-1; D gene unclear. The V gene's germline CDR1 is SGDLS and CDR2 YYNGEE. V shed 3 bases and J shed 0 bases, with 7 bases lying between them. The CDR3 is 14 amino acids. The CDR3 region has the DNA TGTGCCAGCAGCGGGAGCTTCTCCTACAATGAGCAGTTCTTC. This gives the protein CASSGSFSYNEQFF.

This clone was counted once. The chain carries TRBV29-1 and TRBJ2-4; D perhaps matches TRBD1 (6 bases). Germline CDR1 and CDR2: SQVTM and ANQGSEA. Deletions cut 5 bases from V and 6 bases from J, with 11 bases between. This CDR3 spans 12 amino acids. The CDR3 loop is CSVSSRGNIQYF. CDR3 nucleotides: TGCAGCGTTAGTTCCAGGGGAAACATTCAGTACTTC.

The chain combines TRBV9 with TRBJ2-1, with a tentative D call TRBD1 (6 bases). Germline CDR1 is SGDLS and CDR2 is YYNGEE. The CDR3 spans 17 residues. V was cut by 3 bases and J by 0 bases, with 16 bases left in between. Written as DNA, the CDR3 is TGTGCCAGCAGCGAGGGGGACATCCGGAGCTCCTACAATGAGCAGTTCTTC. Encoded protein: CASSEGDIRSSYNEQFF.

This chain joins TRBV2 and TRBJ1-5; D is unresolved. V was shortened by 8 bases and J by 0 bases, with 14 bases between the two germline ends. The CDR3 has 15 residues. Looked up from germline, CDR1 is SNHLY and CDR2 is FYNNEI. CDR3 DNA: TGTGCCAGCTCCACGGGCCAGTATAGCAATCAGCCCCAGCATTTT. Protein product: CASSTGQYSNQPQHF. Based on the CDR3 plus reference TRBV2 and TRBJ1-5, the full variable domain is EPEVTQTPSHQVTQMGQEVILRCVPISNHLYFYWYRQILGQKVEFLVSFYNNEISEKSEIFDDQFSVERPDGSNFTLKIRSTKLEDSAMYFCASSTGQYSNQPQHFGDGTRLSIL.

This clone occurred a few times. The genes are TRBV4-1 and TRBJ1-5; 9 nucleotides agree with TRBD1. This CDR3 has 18 residues. Germline CDR1 is MGHRA and CDR2 is YSYEKL. After removal of 4 bases from V and 6 bases from J, the junction contained 16 bases not matched to a gene. CDR3 loop: CASSPPGTGPGQGQPQHF. Written as DNA, the CDR3 is TGCGCCAGCAGCCCACCCGGGACAGGGCCGGGGCAAGGTCAGCCCCAGCATTTT.

The chain couples TRBV6-5 to TRBJ1-4; TRBD1 might be the D (6 bases). Trimming stripped 5 bases from V and 8 bases from J, with 9 bases between. Germline V CDR1 and CDR2: MNHEY, SVGAGI. CDR3 length: 12 amino acids. CDR3 DNA: TGTGCCAGCAGTGGACAGAGCGAAAAACTGTTTTTT. Protein: CASSGQSEKLFF.

This clone was observed a handful of times. V usage is TRBV7-9 and J usage is TRBJ1-1; a weak D match, TRBD1 (5 bases). The CDR3 is 13 amino acids. V was pared by 5 bases and J by 7 bases, with 14 bases between. Germline assignment: CDR1 SEHNR and CDR2 FQNEAQ (reference sequence). The CDR3 coding sequence is TGTGCCAGCAGCGCAGGGATACATCTTGAAGCTTTCTTT. Translated, it gives CASSAGIHLEAFF.

This clone has only one observation. This chain uses TRBV10-2 with TRBJ2-3; 9 positions match TRBD2. This CDR3 contains 13 residues. Germline CDR1 WSHSY, CDR2 SAAADI. Trimming at V came to 10 bases and at J to 5 bases, leaving 7 bases not matched to a gene. CDR3 amino acids: CATEAGGQDTQYF. CDR3 DNA: TGCGCCACCGAGGCGGGGGGGCAAGATACGCAGTATTTT.

This chain connects TRBV2 to TRBJ1-5; 12 nucleotides agree with TRBD1. Germline-derived CDR1 and CDR2 are SNHLY and FYNNEI. Trimming took 6 bases from V and 6 from J; bases not matched to a gene: 3. The CDR3 spans 14 residues. CDR3 in amino acids: CASRQGQGAQPQHF. Here the CDR3 DNA reads TGTGCCAGCAGGCAGGGACAGGGGGCTCAGCCCCAGCATTTT.

The chain combines TRBV6-1 with TRBJ1-5; 8 positions match TRBD1. This CDR3 has 13 amino acids. With V trimmed by 8 bases and J by 6 bases, 6 bases remained unmatched. Germline CDR1 reads MNHNS; CDR2 reads SASEGT. This chain's CDR3 is CASGRQGTQPQHF. In DNA form, the CDR3 reads TGTGCCAGCGGACGACAGGGGACTCAGCCCCAGCATTTT.

This clone was seen once. The J gene is TRBJ2-5, the V gene TRBV12-5, with D possibly TRBD1 on 6 matching bases. Per germline, CDR1 LGHNT and CDR2 FRNRAP. This CDR3 spans 13 amino acids. V was shortened by 3 bases and J by 5 bases, with 10 bases between the two germline ends. CDR3 in DNA: TGTGCTAGTGGTTTAGGGGACACTGAGACCCAGTACTTC. It is translated as CASGLGDTETQYF.

The chain uses TRBV11-3 and TRBJ1-1; the match to TRBD1 covers 9 bases. Germline V gives CDR1 SGHNT, CDR2 YENEEA. There are 13 residues in the CDR3. V gave up 0 bases and J gave up 10 bases; unmatched junction bases: 3. The CDR3 loop is CASSLEPTGGAFF. In nucleotides, the CDR3 is TGTGCCAGCAGCTTAGAGCCGACAGGGGGAGCTTTCTTT.

In DNA form, the CDR3 reads TGTGCCAGCAGTCCTGACAGCTTCTATGGCTACACCTTC. This encodes CASSPDSFYGYTF. V usage is TRBV6-5 and J usage is TRBJ1-2; weak D call: TRBD1 (5 bases). The length of the CDR3 is 13 residues. Trimming shortened V by 5 bases and J by 4 bases, and 11 bases separated the two germline ends. The V gene's germline CDR1 is MNHEY and CDR2 SVGAGI.

The gene calls are TRBV9 and TRBJ2-7, with 8 bases that match TRBD2. Trimming removed 0 bases from V and 4 bases from J; junction bases left unmatched: 6. CDR1 and CDR2 from the germline V gene are SGDLS and YYNGEE. The CDR3 sequence is 15 residues long. CDR3 in DNA: TGTGCCAGCAGCGTAGACGGGGGGGAGATATACGAGCAGTACTTC. It specifies CASSVDGGEIYEQYF.

The chain couples TRBV4-1 to TRBJ1-1, with unresolved D. Germline values: CDR1 MGHRA, CDR2 YSYEKL. The germline V and J ends were trimmed by 3 bases and 0 bases, with 20 bases remaining between them. There are 18 residues in the CDR3. This chain's CDR3 is CASSHGRARRRLNTEAFF. The DNA for the CDR3 is TGCGCCAGCAGCCATGGACGTGCGCGGCGCCGACTGAACACTGAAGCTTTCTTT.